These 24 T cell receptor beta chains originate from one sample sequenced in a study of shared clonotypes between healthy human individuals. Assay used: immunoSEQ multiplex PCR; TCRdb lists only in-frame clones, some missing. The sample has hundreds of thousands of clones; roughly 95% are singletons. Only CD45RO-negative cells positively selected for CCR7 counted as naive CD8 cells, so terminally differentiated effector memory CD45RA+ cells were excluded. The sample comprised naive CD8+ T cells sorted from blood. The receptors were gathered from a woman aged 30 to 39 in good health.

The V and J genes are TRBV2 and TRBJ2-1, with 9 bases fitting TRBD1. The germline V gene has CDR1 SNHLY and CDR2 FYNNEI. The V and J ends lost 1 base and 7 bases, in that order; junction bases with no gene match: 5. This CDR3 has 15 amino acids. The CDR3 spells CASSEEGQGLNEQFF. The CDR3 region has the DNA TGTGCCAGCAGTGAAGAGGGACAGGGTTTGAATGAGCAGTTCTTC.

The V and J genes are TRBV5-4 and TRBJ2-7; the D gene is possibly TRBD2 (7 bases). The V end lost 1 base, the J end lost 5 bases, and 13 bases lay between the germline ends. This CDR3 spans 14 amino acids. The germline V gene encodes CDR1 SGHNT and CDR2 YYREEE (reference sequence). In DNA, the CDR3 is TGTGCCAGCAGCTTGAGTCTCGGGGGGCACGAGCAGTACTTC. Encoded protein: CASSLSLGGHEQYF.

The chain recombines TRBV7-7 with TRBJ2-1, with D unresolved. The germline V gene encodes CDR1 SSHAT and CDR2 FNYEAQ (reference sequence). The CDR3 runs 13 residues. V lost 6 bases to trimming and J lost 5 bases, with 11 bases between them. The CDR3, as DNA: TGTGCCAGCAGTTTGACTCGGAACAATGAGCAGTTCTTC. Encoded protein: CASSLTRNNEQFF. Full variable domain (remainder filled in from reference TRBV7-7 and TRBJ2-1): GAGVSQSPRYKVTKRGQDVTLRCDPISSHATLYWYQQALGQGPEFLTYFNYEAQPDKSGLPSDRFSAERPEGSISTLTIQRTEQRDSAMYRCASSLTRNNEQFFGPGTRLTVL.

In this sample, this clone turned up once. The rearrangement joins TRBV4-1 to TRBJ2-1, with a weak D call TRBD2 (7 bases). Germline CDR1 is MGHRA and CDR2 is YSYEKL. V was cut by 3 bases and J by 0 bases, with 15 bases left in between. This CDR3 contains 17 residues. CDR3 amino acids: CASSQYGGAPSYNEQFF. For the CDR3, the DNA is TGCGCCAGCAGCCAGTATGGGGGGGCCCCCTCCTACAATGAGCAGTTCTTC.

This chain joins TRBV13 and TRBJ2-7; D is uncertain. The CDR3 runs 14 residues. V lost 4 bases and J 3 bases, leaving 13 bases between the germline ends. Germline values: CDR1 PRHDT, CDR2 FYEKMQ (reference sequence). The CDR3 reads CASSSGQSSYEQYF. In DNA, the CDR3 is TGTGCCAGCAGCTCCGGGCAATCCAGCTACGAGCAGTACTTC.

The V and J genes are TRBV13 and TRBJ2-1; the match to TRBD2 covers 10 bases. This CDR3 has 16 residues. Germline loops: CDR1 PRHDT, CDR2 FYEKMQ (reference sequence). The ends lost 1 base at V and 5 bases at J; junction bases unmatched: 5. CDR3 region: CASSLVGSGRNNEQFF. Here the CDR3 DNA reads TGTGCCAGCAGCTTAGTTGGTAGCGGGAGGAACAATGAGCAGTTCTTC.

CDR3 residues: CASSLPQNYEQYF. CDR3 in DNA: TGTGCCAGCAGTTTACCGCAGAACTACGAGCAGTACTTC. The chain employs TRBV28 and TRBJ2-7; D unclear. V dropped 2 bases and J dropped 3 bases, with 8 bases sitting between them. In germline, CDR1 is MDHEN, CDR2 SYDVKM. This CDR3 has 13 residues. Complete variable domain (other parts from reference TRBV28 and TRBJ2-7): DVKVTQSSRYLVKRTGEKVFLECVQDMDHENMFWYRQDPGLGLRLIYFSYDVKMKEKGDIPEGYSVSREKKERFSLILESASTNQTSMYLCASSLPQNYEQYFGPGTRLTVT.

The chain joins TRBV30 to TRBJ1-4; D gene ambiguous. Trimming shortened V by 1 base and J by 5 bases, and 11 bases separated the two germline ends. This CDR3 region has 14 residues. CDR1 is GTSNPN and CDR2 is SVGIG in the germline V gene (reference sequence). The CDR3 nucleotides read TGTGCCTGGAGTGGTTACGGCCCCAATGAAAAACTGTTTTTT. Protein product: CAWSGYGPNEKLFF. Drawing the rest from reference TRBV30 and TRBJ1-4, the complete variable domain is SQTIHQWPATLVQPVGSPLSLECTVEGTSNPNLYWYRQAAGRGLQLLFYSVGIGQISSEVPQNLSASRPQDRQFILSSKKLLLSDSGFYLCAWSGYGPNEKLFFGSGTQLSVL.

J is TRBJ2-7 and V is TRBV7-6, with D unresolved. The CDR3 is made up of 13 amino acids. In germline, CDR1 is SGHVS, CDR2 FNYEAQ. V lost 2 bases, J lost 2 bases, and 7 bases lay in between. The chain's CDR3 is CASSLSRPYEQYF. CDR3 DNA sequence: TGTGCCAGCAGCTTAAGCCGGCCCTACGAGCAGTACTTC.

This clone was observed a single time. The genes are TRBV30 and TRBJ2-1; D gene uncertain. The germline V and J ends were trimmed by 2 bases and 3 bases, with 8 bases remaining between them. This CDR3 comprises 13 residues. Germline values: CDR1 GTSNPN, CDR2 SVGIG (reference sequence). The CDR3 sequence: CAWSQVGYNEQFF. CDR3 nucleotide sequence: TGTGCCTGGAGTCAGGTCGGCTACAATGAGCAGTTCTTC.

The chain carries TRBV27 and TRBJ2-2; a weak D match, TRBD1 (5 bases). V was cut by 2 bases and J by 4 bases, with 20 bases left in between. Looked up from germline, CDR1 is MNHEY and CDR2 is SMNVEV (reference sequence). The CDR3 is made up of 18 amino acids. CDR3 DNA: TGTGCCAGCAGTTTAAATCCGGCAGGGTCCGTCCTCACCGGGGAGCTGTTTTTT. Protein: CASSLNPAGSVLTGELFF.

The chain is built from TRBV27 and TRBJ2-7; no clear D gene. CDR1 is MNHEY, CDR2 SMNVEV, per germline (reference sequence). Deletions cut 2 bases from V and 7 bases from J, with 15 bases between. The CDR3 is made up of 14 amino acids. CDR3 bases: TGTGCCAGCAGTTTAGACCTTGGTGGGTCGGAGCAGTACTTC. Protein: CASSLDLGGSEQYF.

For the CDR3, the DNA is TGTGCCAGCAGTTTTGAAGGACAGGACTCACCTAACTATGGCTACACCTTC. Translated, it gives CASSFEGQDSPNYGYTF. The V and J genes are TRBV28 and TRBJ1-2; TRBD1 matches 7 bases. CDR1 is MDHEN, CDR2 SYDVKM, per germline. Trimming took 3 bases from V and 0 from J; bases not matched to a gene: 10. The CDR3 length is 17 residues.

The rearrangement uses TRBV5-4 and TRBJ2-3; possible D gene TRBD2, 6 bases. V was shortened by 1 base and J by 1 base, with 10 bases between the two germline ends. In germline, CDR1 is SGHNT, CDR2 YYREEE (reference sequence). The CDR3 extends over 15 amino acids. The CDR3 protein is CASSLWPGGTDTQYF. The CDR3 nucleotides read TGTGCCAGCAGCTTGTGGCCGGGGGGCACAGATACGCAGTATTTT.

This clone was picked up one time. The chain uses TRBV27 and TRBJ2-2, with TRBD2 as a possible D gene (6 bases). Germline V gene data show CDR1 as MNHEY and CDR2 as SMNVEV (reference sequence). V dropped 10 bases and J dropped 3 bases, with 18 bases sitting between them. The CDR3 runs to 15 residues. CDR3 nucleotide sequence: TGTGCCACACAAGCGTTCCCGGGAGACACCGGGGAGCTGTTTTTT. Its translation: CATQAFPGDTGELFF.

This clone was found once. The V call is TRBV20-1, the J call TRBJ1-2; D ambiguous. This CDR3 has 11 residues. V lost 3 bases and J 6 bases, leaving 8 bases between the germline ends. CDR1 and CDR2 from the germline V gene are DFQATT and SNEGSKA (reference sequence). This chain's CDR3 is CSASYGDGYTF. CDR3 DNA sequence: TGCAGTGCTAGCTACGGGGATGGCTACACCTTC.

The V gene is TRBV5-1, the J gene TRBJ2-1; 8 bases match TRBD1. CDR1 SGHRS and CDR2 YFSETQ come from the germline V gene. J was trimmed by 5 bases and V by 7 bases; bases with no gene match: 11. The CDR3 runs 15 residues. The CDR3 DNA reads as TGCGCCAGCTCCTTGAGGACAGGGTCGAACAATGAGCAGTTCTTC. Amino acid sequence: CASSLRTGSNNEQFF.

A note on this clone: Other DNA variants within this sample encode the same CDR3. The CDR3 protein is CASSLDSYEQYF. CDR3 DNA sequence: TGTGCCAGCAGTCTTGACTCCTACGAGCAGTACTTC. This sequence joins TRBV28 and TRBJ2-7, with unresolved D. Germline assignment: CDR1 MDHEN and CDR2 SYDVKM. V lost 5 bases and J lost 0, with 5 bases in between. This CDR3 is built from 12 residues.

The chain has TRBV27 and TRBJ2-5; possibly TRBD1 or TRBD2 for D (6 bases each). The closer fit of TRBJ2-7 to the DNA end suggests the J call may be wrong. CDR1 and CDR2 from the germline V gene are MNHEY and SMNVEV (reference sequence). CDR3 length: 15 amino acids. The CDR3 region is CASSLVEGGVYEQYF. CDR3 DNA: TGTGCCAGCAGTTTAGTAGAGGGGGGAGTCTACGAGCAGTACTTC.

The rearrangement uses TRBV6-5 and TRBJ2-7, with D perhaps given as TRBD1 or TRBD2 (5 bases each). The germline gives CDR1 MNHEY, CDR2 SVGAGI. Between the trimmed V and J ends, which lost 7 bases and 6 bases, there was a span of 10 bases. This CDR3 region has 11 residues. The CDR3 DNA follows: TGTGCCAGCAAGAGGGGATCCGAGCAGTACTTC. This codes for CASKRGSEQYF.

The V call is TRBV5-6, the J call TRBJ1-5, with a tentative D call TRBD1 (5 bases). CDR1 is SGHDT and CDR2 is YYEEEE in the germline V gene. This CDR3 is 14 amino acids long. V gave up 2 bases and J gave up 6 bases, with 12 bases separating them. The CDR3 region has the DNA TGTGCCAGCAGCTTTGGGCGCGGGGGTCAGCCCCAGCATTTT. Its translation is CASSFGRGGQPQHF.

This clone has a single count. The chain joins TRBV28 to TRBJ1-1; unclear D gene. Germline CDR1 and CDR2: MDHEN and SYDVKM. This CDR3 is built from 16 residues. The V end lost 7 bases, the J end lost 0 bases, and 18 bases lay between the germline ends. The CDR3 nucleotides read TGTGCCAGCAAGGCCCTTCTCGGGAATTTGAACACTGAAGCTTTCTTT. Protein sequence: CASKALLGNLNTEAFF. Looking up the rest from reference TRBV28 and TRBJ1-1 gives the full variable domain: DVKVTQSSRYLVKRTGEKVFLECVQDMDHENMFWYRQDPGLGLRLIYFSYDVKMKEKGDIPEGYSVSREKKERFSLILESASTNQTSMYLCASKALLGNLNTEAFFGQGTRLTVV.

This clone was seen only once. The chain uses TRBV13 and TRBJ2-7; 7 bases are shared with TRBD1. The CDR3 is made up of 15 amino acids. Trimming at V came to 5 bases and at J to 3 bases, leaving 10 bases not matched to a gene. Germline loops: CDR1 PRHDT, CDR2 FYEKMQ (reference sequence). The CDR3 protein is CASSPKQGKFYEQYF. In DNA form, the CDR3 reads TGTGCCAGCAGCCCAAAACAGGGGAAATTCTACGAGCAGTACTTC.

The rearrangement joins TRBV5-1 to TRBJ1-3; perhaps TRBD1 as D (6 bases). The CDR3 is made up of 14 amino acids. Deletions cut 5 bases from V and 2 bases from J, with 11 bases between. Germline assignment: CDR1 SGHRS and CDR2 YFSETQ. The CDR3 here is CASSEGGTGNTIYF. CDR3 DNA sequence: TGCGCCAGCAGTGAAGGGGGAACTGGAAACACCATATATTTT.